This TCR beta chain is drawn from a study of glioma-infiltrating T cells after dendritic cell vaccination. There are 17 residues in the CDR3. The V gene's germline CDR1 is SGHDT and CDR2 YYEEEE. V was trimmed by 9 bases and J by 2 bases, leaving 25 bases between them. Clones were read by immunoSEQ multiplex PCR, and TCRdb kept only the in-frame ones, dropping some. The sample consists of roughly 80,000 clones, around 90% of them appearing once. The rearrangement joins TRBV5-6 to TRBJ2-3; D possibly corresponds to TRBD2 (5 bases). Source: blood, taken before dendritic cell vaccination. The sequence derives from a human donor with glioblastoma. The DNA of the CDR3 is TGTGCCACCACCAAAGGGCCGGGGAAGGCCTACACAGATACGCAGTATTTT. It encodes CATTKGPGKAYTDTQYF. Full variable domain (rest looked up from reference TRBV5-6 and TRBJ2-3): DAGVTQSPTHLIKTRGQQVTLRCSPKSGHDTVSWYQQALGQGPQFIFQYYEEEERQRGNFPDRFSGHQFPNYSSELNVNALLLGDSALYLCATTKGPGKAYTDTQYFGPGTRLTVL.